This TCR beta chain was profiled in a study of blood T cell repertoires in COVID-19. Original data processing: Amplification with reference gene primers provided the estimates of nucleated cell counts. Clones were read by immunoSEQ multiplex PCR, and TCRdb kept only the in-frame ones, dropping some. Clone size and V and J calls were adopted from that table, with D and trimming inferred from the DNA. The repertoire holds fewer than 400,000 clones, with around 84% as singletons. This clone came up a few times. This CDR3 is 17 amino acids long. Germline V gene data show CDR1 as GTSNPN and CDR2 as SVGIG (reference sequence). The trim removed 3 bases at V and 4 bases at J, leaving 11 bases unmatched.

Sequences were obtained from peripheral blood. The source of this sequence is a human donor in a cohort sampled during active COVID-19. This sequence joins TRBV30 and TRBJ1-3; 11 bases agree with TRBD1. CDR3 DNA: TGTGCCTGGAGGTCCGGGACAGGGGGATCGGTAGGAAACACCATATATTTT. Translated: CAWRSGTGGSVGNTIYF.